The T cell receptor (beta chain) described here comes from a study of glioma-infiltrating T cells after dendritic cell vaccination. Germline-derived CDR1 and CDR2 are MDHEN and SYDVKM. The CDR3 consists of 15 residues. The V end was cut by 3 bases, the J end by 1 base, with 12 bases between. Time point meaning: after dendritic cell vaccination, including at tumor progression/relapse. Sequencing was performed with immunoSEQ multiplex PCR; in TCRdb, only in-frame clones are kept and a portion is missing. This table holds 85,000 to 100,000 clones, 85% found once. Sequenced material: blood, taken after dendritic cell vaccination. V and J are TRBV28 and TRBJ1-1; TRBD1 is a possible D gene (5 bases). This sequence originates from a human donor with glioblastoma. CDR3 sequence (DNA): TGTGCCAGCAGTTTTGAAGGGGATGGGAACACTGAAGCTTTCTTT. Translated: CASSFEGDGNTEAFF.